Following are 7 T cell receptor beta chains from one sample sequenced in a study of blood T cell repertoires in COVID-19. Measured with immunoSEQ multiplex PCR; TCRdb has only the in-frame clones, and not every one. The sample lists around 57,000 clones, approximately 89% occurring once. Input material: peripheral blood. The receptors here all came from a human donor in a cohort sampled during active COVID-19.

In this sample, this clone turned up a few times. V gene TRBV27 combines with J gene TRBJ1-6, with 7 bases identical to TRBD1. The CDR3 contains 14 residues. Looked up from germline, CDR1 is MNHEY and CDR2 is SMNVEV (reference sequence). J gave up 8 bases and V 0 bases, and 1 base lay outside the gene matches. The CDR3 DNA reads TGTGCCAGCAGTTTATCACAGGGGTATTCACCCCTCCACTTT. Its translation is CASSLSQGYSPLHF.

V and J are TRBV12-3 or TRBV12-4 and TRBJ2-7; TRBD2 is a possible D gene (6 bases). This CDR3 is 12 amino acids long. V was clipped by 7 bases and J by 7 bases, with 14 bases between them. CDR3 sequence (DNA): TGTGCCAGCAAGGCGAGGGCGGGGGAGCAGTACTTC. Encoded protein: CASKARAGEQYF.

The V gene is TRBV19, the J gene TRBJ2-7, with 9 positions matching TRBD1. Germline CDR1 and CDR2: LNHDA and SQIVND (reference sequence). This CDR3 is built from 15 residues. V shed 5 bases, J shed 6 bases, and the junction held 11 bases outside the gene matches. CDR3 nucleotides: TGTGCCAGTAGTCTCATAGGGGGACAGGGCGGCGAGCAGTACTTC. Amino acids: CASSLIGGQGGEQYF. Drawing the rest from reference TRBV19 and TRBJ2-7, the complete variable domain is DGGITQSPKYLFRKEGQNVTLSCEQNLNHDAMYWYRQDPGQGLRLIYYSQIVNDFQKGDIAEGYSVSREKKESFPLTVTSAQKNPTAFYLCASSLIGGQGGEQYFGPGTRLTVT.

J is TRBJ1-2 and V is TRBV6-2 or TRBV6-3; D ambiguous. The germline CDR1 and CDR2 sequences are MNHEY and SVGEGT. Trimming removed 2 bases at V and 6 bases at J, with 10 bases between. This CDR3 contains 13 residues. The CDR3 nucleotides read TGTGCCAGCAGTTACACACAGTATCATGGCTACACCTTC. Encoded protein: CASSYTQYHGYTF.

This CDR3 is CASSLRAGGTGETQYF. CDR3 nucleotide sequence: TGTGCCAGCAGCTTGCGAGCGGGGGGGACTGGAGAGACCCAGTACTTC. The chain employs TRBV7-3 and TRBJ2-5; 10 nucleotides agree with TRBD2. CDR1 is SGHTA and CDR2 is FQGTGA in the germline V gene. The CDR3 runs to 16 residues. The V segment lost 3 bases and the J segment 4 bases; nucleotides outside the gene matches: 8.

This clone was found a few times. The chain recombines TRBV13 with TRBJ2-1, with 12 bases that match TRBD2. The V and J ends lost 1 base and 9 bases, in that order; junction bases with no gene match: 7. Per germline, CDR1 PRHDT and CDR2 FYEKMQ (reference sequence). The CDR3 loop spans 16 amino acids. CDR3 coding DNA: TGTGCCAGCAGCTTAGTGACTAGCGGGAGAATAGGTGAGCAGTTCTTC. Residues: CASSLVTSGRIGEQFF.

V and J are TRBV6-5 and TRBJ2-5; D is undetermined. Germline V gene sequence: CDR1 MNHEY, CDR2 SVGAGI. This CDR3 spans 14 amino acids. V was pared by 2 bases and J by 5 bases, with 12 bases between. As DNA, the CDR3 is TGTGCCAGCAGTTACCTTTCAGGCCAGGAGACCCAGTACTTC. Its translation: CASSYLSGQETQYF.